This TCR beta chain was found in a study of T cells in Graves' hyperthyroidism and ophthalmopathy. At the level of the study: Pretreatment peripheral blood was obtained at initial diagnosis.

This clonotype was counted between two and nine times. TCR beta CDR3 sequences were amplified from RNA transcripts. Using the HTBI primer set, a first-round RT-PCR was run on the TCR CDR3. TCRdb fed the multiplex PCR reads into MiXCR, producing one record per CDR3 protein. The sample shows some 600,000 distinct CDR3 sequences, about 15% of them seen only once. These patients, aged 18 to 65, had recently diagnosed hyperthyroidism lasting under 2 months. Diagnosis relied on clinical symptoms, serum thyroxine and TRAb, thyroid ultrasound and orbital computed tomography. Using more than 7.5 ml of fresh peripheral blood, PBMCs were prepared. The junction had 8 bases not matched to a gene; V was cut back by 4 bases and J by 4 bases. CDR1 is DFQATT and CDR2 is SNEGSKA in the germline V gene (reference sequence). The CDR3 is made up of 14 amino acids.

This rearrangement joins TRBV20-1 to TRBJ2-3; 7 bases agree with TRBD2. Sequenced sample: blood. The clonotype was recovered from a woman aged 25 to 39 with Graves' hyperthyroidism that later progressed to Graves' ophthalmopathy. The CDR3 DNA sequence: TGCAGTGCTAAGCGGCTAGCGGTTCCAGATACGCAGTATTTT. This gives the protein CSAKRLAVPDTQYF.